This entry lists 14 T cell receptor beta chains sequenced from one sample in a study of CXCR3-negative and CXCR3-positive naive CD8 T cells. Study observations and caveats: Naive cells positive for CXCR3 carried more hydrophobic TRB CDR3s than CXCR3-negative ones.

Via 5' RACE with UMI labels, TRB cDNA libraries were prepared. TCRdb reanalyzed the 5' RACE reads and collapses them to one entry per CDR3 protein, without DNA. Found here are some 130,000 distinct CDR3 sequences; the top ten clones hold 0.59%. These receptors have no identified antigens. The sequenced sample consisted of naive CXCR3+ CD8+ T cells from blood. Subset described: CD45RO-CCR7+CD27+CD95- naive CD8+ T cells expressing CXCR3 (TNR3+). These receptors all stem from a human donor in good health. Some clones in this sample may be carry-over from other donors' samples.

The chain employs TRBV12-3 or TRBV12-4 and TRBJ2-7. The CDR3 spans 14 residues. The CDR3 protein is CASSLGATTYEQYF.

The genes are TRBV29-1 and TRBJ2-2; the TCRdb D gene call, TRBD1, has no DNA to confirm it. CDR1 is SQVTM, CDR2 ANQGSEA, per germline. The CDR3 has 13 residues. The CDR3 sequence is CSVEGVNTGELFF.

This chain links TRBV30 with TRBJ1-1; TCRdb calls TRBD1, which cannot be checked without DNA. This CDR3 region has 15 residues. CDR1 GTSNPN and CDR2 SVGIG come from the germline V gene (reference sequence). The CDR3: CAWNLGDSLNTEAFF.

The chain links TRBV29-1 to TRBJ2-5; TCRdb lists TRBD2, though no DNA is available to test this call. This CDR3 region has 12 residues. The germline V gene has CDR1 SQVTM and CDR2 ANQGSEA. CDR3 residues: CSVEGWRETQYF.

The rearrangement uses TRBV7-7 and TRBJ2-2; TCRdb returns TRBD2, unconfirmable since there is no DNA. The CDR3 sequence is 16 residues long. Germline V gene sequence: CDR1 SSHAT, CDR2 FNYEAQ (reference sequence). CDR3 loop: CASSSIAGGPTGELFF.

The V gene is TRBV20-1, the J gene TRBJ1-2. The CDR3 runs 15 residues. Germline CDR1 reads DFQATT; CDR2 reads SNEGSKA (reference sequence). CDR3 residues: CSAIYRDGVGDGYTF.

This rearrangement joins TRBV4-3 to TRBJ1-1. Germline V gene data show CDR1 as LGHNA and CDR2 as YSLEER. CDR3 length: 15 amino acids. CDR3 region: CASSQVGGDSAEAFF.

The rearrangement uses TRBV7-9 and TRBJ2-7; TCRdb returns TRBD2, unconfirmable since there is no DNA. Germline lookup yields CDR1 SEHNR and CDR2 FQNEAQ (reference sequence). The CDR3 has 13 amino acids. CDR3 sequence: CASTPGTPHEQYF. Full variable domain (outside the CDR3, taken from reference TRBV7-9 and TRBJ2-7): DTGVSQNPRHKITKRGQNVTFRCDPISEHNRLYWYRQTLGQGPEFLTYFQNEAQLEKSRLLSDRFSAERPKGSFSTLEIQRTEQGDSAMYLCASTPGTPHEQYFGPGTRLTVT.

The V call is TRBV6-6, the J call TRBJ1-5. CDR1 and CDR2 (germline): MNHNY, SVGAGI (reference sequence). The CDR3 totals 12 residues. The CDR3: CASSSPNQPQHF.

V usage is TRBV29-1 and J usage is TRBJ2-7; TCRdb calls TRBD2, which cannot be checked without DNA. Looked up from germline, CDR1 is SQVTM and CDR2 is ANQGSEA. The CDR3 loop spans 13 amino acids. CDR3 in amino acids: CSVEIAGAYEQYF.

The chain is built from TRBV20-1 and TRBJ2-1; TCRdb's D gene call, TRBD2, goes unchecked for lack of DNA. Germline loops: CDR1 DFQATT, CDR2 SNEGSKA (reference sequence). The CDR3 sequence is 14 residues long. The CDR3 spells CSAVSGGAYNEQFF.

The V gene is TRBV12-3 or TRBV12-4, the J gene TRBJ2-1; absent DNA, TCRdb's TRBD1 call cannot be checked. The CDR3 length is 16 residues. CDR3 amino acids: CASSLALGGPGNEQFF.

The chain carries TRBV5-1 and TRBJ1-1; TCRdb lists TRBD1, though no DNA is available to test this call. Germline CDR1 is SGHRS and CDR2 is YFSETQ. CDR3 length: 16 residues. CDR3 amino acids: CASSLFGTTPNTEAFF. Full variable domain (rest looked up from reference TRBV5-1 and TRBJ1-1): KAGVTQTPRYLIKTRGQQVTLSCSPISGHRSVSWYQQTPGQGLQFLFEYFSETQRNKGNFPGRFSGRQFSNSRSEMNVSTLELGDSALYLCASSLFGTTPNTEAFFGQGTRLTVV.

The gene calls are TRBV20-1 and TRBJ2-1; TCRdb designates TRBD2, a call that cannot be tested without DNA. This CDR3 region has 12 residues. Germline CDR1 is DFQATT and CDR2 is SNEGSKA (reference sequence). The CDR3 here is CSARDHTSGRNF.